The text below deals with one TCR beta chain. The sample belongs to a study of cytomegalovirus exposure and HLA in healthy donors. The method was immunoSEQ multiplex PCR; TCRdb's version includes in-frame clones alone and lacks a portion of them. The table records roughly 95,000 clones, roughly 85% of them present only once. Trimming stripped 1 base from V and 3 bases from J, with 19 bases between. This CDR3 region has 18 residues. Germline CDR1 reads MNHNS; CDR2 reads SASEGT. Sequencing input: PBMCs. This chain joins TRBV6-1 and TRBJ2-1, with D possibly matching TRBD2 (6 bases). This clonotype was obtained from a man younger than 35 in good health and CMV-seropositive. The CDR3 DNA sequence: TGTGCCAGCAGTGAAGTAGTGGTGGCCGGGACTTACTACAATGAGCAGTTCTTC. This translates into CASSEVVVAGTYYNEQFF.